Each of the 21 T cell receptor beta chains below was sequenced from the same sample in a study of CD8 T cells in Susac syndrome. An amount of RNA that ranged from roughly 0.45 to 1 ug was reverse transcribed with random hexamers. TCRdb reanalysed the immunoSEQ multiplex PCR reads using MiXCR and keeps one entry per CDR3 protein. The sample records some 190,000 distinct CDR3 sequences, 85% to 95% being singletons. The sequenced material came from CD4+ T cells from PBMCs. The receptor source for this set is a human donor in good health.

The rearrangement uses TRBV29-1 and TRBJ1-4; possible D gene TRBD1, 6 bases. The CDR3 sequence is 14 residues long. The germline V gene encodes CDR1 SQVTM and CDR2 ANQGSEA. For the CDR3, the DNA is TGCAGTGTCCGGCGGGGGGCCCTAAATGAAAAACTGTTTTTT. Translated: CSVRRGALNEKLFF.

This sequence joins TRBV6-5 and TRBJ1-1; no clear D gene. Deletions cut 7 bases from V and 1 base from J, with 10 bases between. CDR1 is MNHEY, CDR2 SVGAGI, per germline. CDR3 length: 13 residues. CDR3 protein: CASTDRQNTEAFF. Written as DNA, the CDR3 is TGTGCCAGCACCGACCGGCAGAACACTGAAGCTTTCTTT.

The chain recombines TRBV4-2 with TRBJ1-5; D is unclear. CDR3 length: 15 amino acids. Germline V gene lookup returns CDR1 LGHNA and CDR2 YNFKEQ. The germline V and J ends were trimmed by 6 bases and 0 bases, with 12 bases remaining between them. The CDR3 region has the DNA TGTGCCAGCAGTCCTATCGCAGTTAGCAATCAGCCCCAGCATTTT. This codes for CASSPIAVSNQPQHF.

This chain uses TRBV27 with TRBJ2-5; TRBD1 aligns across 11 bases. CDR3 length: 17 residues. Germline V lookup: CDR1 MNHEY, CDR2 SMNVEV (reference sequence). Losses at the gene ends were 3 bases for V and 5 bases for J; bases not matched to a gene: 11. CDR3 protein: CASSLGIWTGGAETQYF. CDR3 DNA sequence: TGTGCCAGCAGTTTGGGGATATGGACAGGGGGCGCGGAGACCCAGTACTTC.

This chain links TRBV7-3 with TRBJ2-5, with D perhaps TRBD1 or TRBD2 (5 bases each). The CDR3 has 14 amino acids. Germline V gene lookup returns CDR1 SGHTA and CDR2 FQGTGA. Trimming cost V 5 bases and J 1 base, with 11 bases left between them. CDR3 nucleotides: TGTGCCAGCAGCCCGAGGGGCATCCAAGAGACCCAGTACTTC. Translation: CASSPRGIQETQYF.

CDR3: CASSASGGAETQYF. The CDR3 nucleotides read TGTGCCAGTAGTGCGAGCGGGGGGGCCGAGACCCAGTACTTC. The J gene is TRBJ2-5, the V gene TRBV19; 10 bases fit TRBD2. Germline CDR1 is LNHDA and CDR2 is SQIVND (reference sequence). Unmatched junction bases numbered 5, after V lost 5 bases and J lost 5 bases. The CDR3 has 14 residues.

The V call is TRBV28, the J call TRBJ2-7, with 7 bases lining up with TRBD2. Germline V gene lookup returns CDR1 MDHEN and CDR2 SYDVKM. The CDR3 loop spans 14 amino acids. Trimming took 8 bases from V and 3 from J; bases not matched to a gene: 10. CDR3 bases: TGTGCCAGCTCCGGGACTAACACGATCTACGAGCAGTACGTC. Its protein product is CASSGTNTIYEQYV.

The chain combines TRBV10-3 with TRBJ1-1; D ambiguous. Germline-derived CDR1 and CDR2 are ENHRY and SYGVKD. The CDR3 totals 13 residues. V lost 8 bases and J lost 3, with 13 bases in between. CDR3 sequence: CAIWDTIDTEAFF. CDR3 bases: TGTGCCATCTGGGATACCATAGACACTGAAGCTTTCTTT.

The V call is TRBV29-1, the J call TRBJ1-1; TRBD1 matches at 7 bases. This CDR3 spans 13 amino acids. The germline gives CDR1 SQVTM, CDR2 ANQGSEA. V was clipped by 6 bases and J by 0 bases; unmatched bases: 4. CDR3 loop: CSVGTEMNTEAFF. CDR3 sequence (DNA): TGCAGCGTGGGGACAGAAATGAACACTGAAGCTTTCTTT.

The chain is built from TRBV7-9 and TRBJ2-1; tentatively, D is TRBD1 or TRBD2 (5 bases each). The germline gives CDR1 SEHNR, CDR2 FQNEAQ (reference sequence). This CDR3 is 14 amino acids long. The V and J ends lost 1 base and 6 bases respectively, with 10 bases between them. CDR3 bases: TGTGCCAGCAGCTTAGGAGGGGTGGGCAATGAGCAGTTCTTC. This encodes CASSLGGVGNEQFF.

The chain links TRBV20-1 to TRBJ1-2, with D uncertain. The CDR3 covers 11 residues. V was pared by 4 bases and J by 4 bases, with 7 bases between. The germline V gene encodes CDR1 DFQATT and CDR2 SNEGSKA (reference sequence). The CDR3 DNA follows: TGCAGTGCTACGGAGCTCTATGGCTACACCTTC. Translating gives CSATELYGYTF.

The J gene is TRBJ2-1, the V gene TRBV7-9; maybe TRBD1 (6 bases). Per the germline V gene, CDR1 is SEHNR and CDR2 is FQNEAQ (reference sequence). CDR3 length equals 13 residues. Trimming pared 1 base from V and 8 bases from J, leaving 9 bases between. The CDR3 bases are TGTGCCAGCAGCTTAGATGAGGGGGATGAGCAGTTCTTC. It translates to CASSLDEGDEQFF. Based on the CDR3 plus reference TRBV7-9 and TRBJ2-1, the full variable domain is DTGVSQNPRHKITKRGQNVTFRCDPISEHNRLYWYRQTLGQGPEFLTYFQNEAQLEKSRLLSDRFSAERPKGSFSTLEIQRTEQGDSAMYLCASSLDEGDEQFFGPGTRLTVL.

This chain links TRBV9 with TRBJ2-5; D remains ambiguous. V was trimmed by 0 bases and J by 7 bases, leaving 19 bases between them. The CDR3 totals 16 residues. Germline V gene sequence: CDR1 SGDLS, CDR2 YYNGEE. CDR3 region: CASSVAGPPQSVTQYF. The DNA of the CDR3 is TGTGCCAGCAGCGTAGCCGGTCCGCCTCAGTCAGTGACCCAGTACTTC.

This chain connects TRBV19 to TRBJ1-2; no definite D call. The V end lost 5 bases, the J end lost 8 bases, and 15 bases lay between the germline ends. CDR1 is LNHDA, CDR2 SQIVND, per germline (reference sequence). CDR3 length equals 13 residues. This CDR3 reads CASSDLLALGYTF. The DNA for the CDR3 is TGTGCCAGTAGTGACCTCCTCGCCTTGGGCTACACCTTC.

J is TRBJ1-1 and V is TRBV6-2 or TRBV6-3; a possible D gene is TRBD1 (6 bases). The CDR3 has 14 amino acids. Germline assignment: CDR1 MNHEY and CDR2 SVGEGT. The V end was cut by 5 bases, the J end by 4 bases, with 14 bases between. The CDR3: CASSQPDRSTEAFF. The DNA of the CDR3 is TGTGCCAGCAGTCAGCCGGACAGAAGCACTGAAGCTTTCTTT.

J is TRBJ1-2 and V is TRBV6-5; TRBD1 aligns across 9 bases. Trimming cost V 7 bases and J 5 bases; bases outside gene matches: 5. The CDR3 is made up of 13 amino acids. Per the germline V gene, CDR1 is MNHEY and CDR2 is SVGAGI. In DNA form, the CDR3 reads TGTGCCAGCACCAGGACAGGGGTATATGGCTACACCTTC. Protein: CASTRTGVYGYTF.

This rearrangement joins TRBV20-1 to TRBJ1-5; unclear D gene. The CDR3 contains 14 residues. V was trimmed by 1 base and J by 4 bases, leaving 11 bases between them. Per the germline V gene, CDR1 is DFQATT and CDR2 is SNEGSKA (reference sequence). The CDR3 protein is CSARAPSRNQPQHF. The CDR3 coding sequence is TGCAGTGCTAGAGCTCCCTCCAGAAATCAGCCCCAGCATTTT.

With regard to this clonotype: Germline and junction disagree at one end, which may indicate a read error. The chain combines TRBV5-1 with TRBJ1-1, with a possible D match to TRBD1 (5 bases). In germline, CDR1 is SGHRS, CDR2 YFSETQ. This CDR3 region has 15 residues. The CDR3 loop is CASRLEGPRGTEAFF. CDR3 DNA sequence: TGCGCCAGCAGGTTGGAGGGACCTCGGGGGACTGAAGCTTTCTTT.

The V gene is TRBV20-1, the J gene TRBJ1-2, with D possibly being TRBD1 (6 bases). The CDR3 extends over 14 amino acids. Germline V gene data show CDR1 as DFQATT and CDR2 as SNEGSKA (reference sequence). The V and J ends lost 0 bases and 6 bases respectively, with 14 bases between them. For the CDR3, the DNA is TGCAGTGCTAGAGATCTGTATAGGGGGGATGGCTACACCTTC. This codes for CSARDLYRGDGYTF.

The CDR3 bases are TGTGCCAGCGGGGGACACCTCATCCTGAGCAATCAGCCCCAGCATTTT. Amino acids: CASGGHLILSNQPQHF. The genes are TRBV28 and TRBJ1-5; a possible D gene is TRBD1 (6 bases). This CDR3 comprises 16 residues. The germline CDR1 and CDR2 sequences are MDHEN and SYDVKM. V was pared by 8 bases and J by 1 base, with 18 bases between.

This clonotype was seen only once. The rearrangement links TRBV30 to TRBJ1-2; D perhaps matches TRBD1 (5 bases). CDR1 and CDR2 from the germline V gene are GTSNPN and SVGIG (reference sequence). The V end was cut by 1 base, the J end by 3 bases, with 9 bases between. This CDR3 has 13 amino acids. The CDR3 is CAWSGGRDYGYTF. DNA of the CDR3: TGTGCCTGGAGTGGAGGCAGGGACTATGGCTACACCTTC.